These 29 T cell receptor beta chains were sequenced from one sample in a study of T cell responses to AZD1222 COVID-19 vaccine. The data were produced by immunoSEQ multiplex PCR, yet TCRdb's version contains in-frame clones alone and is incomplete. The data contain approximately 110,000 clones, approximately 90% of them singletons. The sequencing here drew on peripheral blood, taken on day 0 of AZD1222 vaccination. The receptors were sampled from an adult in good health.

The chain has TRBV3-1 (or the pseudogene TRBV3-2) and TRBJ1-4, with a possible D match to TRBD1 (6 bases). With 5 bases removed from V and 5 bases from J, the gap between germline ends came to 15 bases. The length of the CDR3 is 15 residues. Germline CDR1 and CDR2: LGHDT and YNNKEL (reference sequence). CDR3 DNA sequence: TGTGCCAGCAGCACTGTTCGGGGGGGCAATGAAAAACTGTTTTTT. It yields the protein CASSTVRGGNEKLFF.

This chain joins TRBV6-5 and TRBJ1-5, with D perhaps matching TRBD1 (5 bases). V lost 9 bases, J lost 2 bases, and 14 bases lay in between. The CDR3 extends over 14 amino acids. Germline CDR1 and CDR2: MNHEY and SVGAGI. The CDR3 DNA reads as TGTGCCAGACGAAGGCGGGGCGGCAATCAGCCCCAGCATTTT. It codes for CARRRRGGNQPQHF.

V usage is TRBV27 and J usage is TRBJ1-1; D is undetermined. Germline V gene sequence: CDR1 MNHEY, CDR2 SMNVEV (reference sequence). This CDR3 contains 15 residues. V was clipped by 2 bases and J by 0 bases, with 10 bases between them. Here the CDR3 reads CASSLNPVLNTEAFF. The CDR3 nucleotides read TGTGCCAGCAGTTTAAACCCGGTTCTGAACACTGAAGCTTTCTTT.

CDR3 nucleotides: TGTGCCAGCAGCAAAGTAGTCGGACTCATGAATGAGACCCAGTACTTC. It encodes CASSKVVGLMNETQYF. The gene calls are TRBV21-1 and TRBJ2-5; the table's D call, TRBD2, has no DNA check behind it. TRBV21-1 is recorded as a pseudogene. This CDR3 contains 16 residues.

This rearrangement joins TRBV20-1 to TRBJ1-2; 9 bases match TRBD1. V gave up 3 bases and J gave up 5 bases; unmatched junction bases: 4. CDR1 and CDR2 (germline): DFQATT, SNEGSKA (reference sequence). The CDR3 loop spans 13 amino acids. The CDR3 coding sequence is TGCAGTGCTAGTCCTGGGACAGGGTATGGCTACACCTTC. It yields the protein CSASPGTGYGYTF.

V and J are TRBV6-5 and TRBJ2-2, with TRBD1 matching over 7 bases. The CDR3 is 13 amino acids. Germline V lookup: CDR1 MNHEY, CDR2 SVGAGI. Trimming cost V 5 bases and J 9 bases; bases outside gene matches: 6. Here the CDR3 reads CASSTLTGWELFF. The DNA for the CDR3 is TGTGCCAGCAGTACCCTGACAGGGTGGGAGCTGTTTTTT.

The chain is built from TRBV7-2 and TRBJ2-3, with 7 bases fitting TRBD2. CDR1 is SGHTA and CDR2 is FQGNSA in the germline V gene. V shed 3 bases, J shed 5 bases, and the junction held 8 bases outside the gene matches. The CDR3 consists of 15 residues. The chain's CDR3 is CASSFLGGGIDTQYF. The CDR3 DNA follows: TGTGCCAGCAGCTTCCTGGGCGGGGGAATAGATACGCAGTATTTT.

The chain employs TRBV7-8 and TRBJ2-1; possible D gene TRBD1, 6 bases. This CDR3 spans 13 amino acids. CDR1 is SGHVS, CDR2 FQNEAQ, per germline. Trimming removed 3 bases at V and 6 bases at J, with 9 bases between. The CDR3 reads CASSLGQPNEQFF. The CDR3 DNA follows: TGTGCCAGCAGCTTGGGACAACCCAATGAGCAGTTCTTC.

CDR3 sequence reads: CAISDRGVNTEAFF. DNA for the CDR3: TGTGCCATCAGTGACAGGGGGGTGAACACTGAAGCTTTCTTT. The chain is built from TRBV10-3 and TRBJ1-1, with 7 bases identical to TRBD1. Germline V gives CDR1 ENHRY, CDR2 SYGVKD. J lost 0 bases, V lost 3 bases, and 1 base had no gene match. The CDR3 is 14 amino acids.

This chain joins TRBV10-3 and TRBJ1-5, with unresolved D. V lost 10 bases to trimming and J lost 0 bases, with 13 bases between them. The CDR3 length is 14 residues. Germline CDR1 reads ENHRY; CDR2 reads SYGVKD. The CDR3 protein is CATATSDSNQPQHF. CDR3 DNA: TGTGCCACTGCGACAAGCGATAGCAATCAGCCCCAGCATTTT.

The gene calls are TRBV6-5 and TRBJ2-7, with 7 bases aligning to TRBD1. The trim removed 5 bases at V and 2 bases at J, leaving 3 bases unmatched. Per the germline V gene, CDR1 is MNHEY and CDR2 is SVGAGI. This CDR3 spans 13 amino acids. The CDR3: CASSPTGPYEQYF. CDR3 bases: TGTGCCAGCAGTCCGACAGGGCCCTACGAGCAGTACTTC.

This chain connects TRBV27 to TRBJ1-2, with a tentative D call TRBD1 (5 bases). Trimming left V 2 bases short and J 2 bases short, with 12 bases between. The germline V gene has CDR1 MNHEY and CDR2 SMNVEV (reference sequence). The CDR3 length is 15 residues. DNA for the CDR3: TGTGCCAGCAGTTTAATTTCCGGGGGGAACTATGGCTACACCTTC. Translated, it gives CASSLISGGNYGYTF.

This chain connects TRBV5-1 to TRBJ2-7, with TRBD1 identical over 9 bases. Germline V gene sequence: CDR1 SGHRS, CDR2 YFSETQ. V lost 5 bases, J lost 1 base, and 4 bases stayed unmatched. There are 14 residues in the CDR3. Written as DNA, the CDR3 is TGCGCCAGCAGACAGGGACAGGGATCCTACGAGCAGTACTTC. Its translation: CASRQGQGSYEQYF. The full variable domain, with the rest looked up from reference TRBV5-1 and TRBJ2-7, is KAGVTQTPRYLIKTRGQQVTLSCSPISGHRSVSWYQQTPGQGLQFLFEYFSETQRNKGNFPGRFSGRQFSNSRSEMNVSTLELGDSALYLCASRQGQGSYEQYFGPGTRLTVT.

The genes are TRBV7-9 and TRBJ2-2; D unresolved. This CDR3 region has 15 residues. Germline assignment: CDR1 SEHNR and CDR2 FQNEAQ (reference sequence). Trimming cost V 2 bases and J 6 bases, with 13 bases left between them. CDR3 sequence: CASSLFLLGSGELFF. The CDR3 DNA reads as TGTGCCAGCAGCTTATTCTTGTTGGGGTCCGGGGAGCTGTTTTTT.

This chain connects TRBV23-1 to TRBJ2-3, with 7 bases lining up with TRBD1. TRBV23-1 is filed as an ORF, its function uncertain. The CDR3 totals 13 residues. Trimming removed 7 bases from V and 4 bases from J; junction bases left unmatched: 5. Here the CDR3 reads CASNFGTADTQYF. CDR3 DNA sequence: TGCGCCAGCAACTTCGGGACAGCAGATACGCAGTATTTT.

The chain carries TRBV6-1 and TRBJ1-4; no firm D call. The V and J ends lost 3 bases and 4 bases respectively, with 6 bases between them. Germline V lookup: CDR1 MNHNS, CDR2 SASEGT. The CDR3 consists of 13 residues. CDR3 nucleotides: TGTGCCAGCAGTGAGTCCGTTAATGAAAAACTGTTTTTT. Its translation: CASSESVNEKLFF.

The chain couples TRBV7-2 to TRBJ2-5; 9 nucleotides match TRBD2. Germline CDR1 and CDR2: SGHTA and FQGNSA. With 1 base clipped from V and 2 bases from J, the junction kept 2 bases outside the gene matches. CDR3 length: 15 residues. The CDR3 loop reads CASSLGAGGQETQYF. CDR3 nucleotide sequence: TGTGCCAGCAGCTTAGGAGCGGGGGGTCAAGAGACCCAGTACTTC.

In its sample, this clone was seen once. As DNA, the CDR3 is TGTGCCAGTAGTACGGCAGGGACAGTAATCGGAAGTGAAAAACTGTTTTTT. Its protein is CASSTAGTVIGSEKLFF. The chain employs TRBV19 and TRBJ1-4; the match to TRBD1 covers 7 bases. Trimming removed 4 bases from V and 7 bases from J; junction bases left unmatched: 15. Looked up from germline, CDR1 is LNHDA and CDR2 is SQIVND (reference sequence). This CDR3 has 17 residues.

This clone was seen a single time. V usage is TRBV6-2 or TRBV6-3 and J usage is TRBJ2-6; D tentatively reads TRBD1 or TRBD2 (5 bases each). V was cut by 3 bases and J by 0 bases, with 6 bases left in between. This CDR3 has 15 residues. Germline CDR1 reads MNHEY; CDR2 reads SVGEGT. The CDR3: CASSYGTSGANVLTF. In nucleotides, the CDR3 is TGTGCCAGCAGTTATGGGACCTCTGGGGCCAACGTCCTGACTTTC.

The chain couples TRBV28 to TRBJ1-1; 8 nucleotides line up with TRBD1. Germline assignment: CDR1 MDHEN and CDR2 SYDVKM. This CDR3 is 12 amino acids long. V shed 6 bases, J shed 7 bases, and the junction held 4 bases outside the gene matches. The chain's CDR3 is CASSTGGIEAFF. DNA of the CDR3: TGTGCCAGCAGCACAGGGGGAATTGAAGCTTTCTTT.

V usage is TRBV28 and J usage is TRBJ2-3, with 8 bases aligning to TRBD1. In germline, CDR1 is MDHEN, CDR2 SYDVKM. The CDR3 extends over 16 amino acids. V shed 5 bases, J shed 2 bases, and the junction held 9 bases outside the gene matches. Here the CDR3 DNA reads TGTGCCAGCAGTCCTCAACAGGGGGAAACCACAGATACGCAGTATTTT. Amino acid sequence: CASSPQQGETTDTQYF.

The V gene is TRBV6-2 or TRBV6-3, the J gene TRBJ1-5; a weak D match, TRBD1 (5 bases). This CDR3 is 14 amino acids long. Germline CDR1 reads MNHEY; CDR2 reads SVGEGT. The V end was cut by 1 base, the J end by 4 bases, with 8 bases between. The CDR3 loop is CASSYFRENQPQHF. The CDR3 region has the DNA TGTGCCAGCAGTTACTTCAGGGAAAATCAGCCCCAGCATTTT.

The V gene is TRBV27, the J gene TRBJ2-3; D may match TRBD1 or TRBD2 (5 bases each). Germline assignment: CDR1 MNHEY and CDR2 SMNVEV (reference sequence). CDR3 length: 15 residues. V was cut by 8 bases and J by 4 bases, with 19 bases left in between. The CDR3 protein is CASRPGTRGPDTQYF. DNA of the CDR3: TGTGCCAGCCGACCCGGGACCCGAGGGCCAGATACGCAGTATTTT.

This clone turned up a few times. The chain links TRBV5-6 to TRBJ1-5; D is ambiguous. V lost 2 bases to trimming and J lost 4 bases, with 10 bases between them. There are 14 residues in the CDR3. The germline gives CDR1 SGHDT, CDR2 YYEEEE. The CDR3: CASSFSRWNQPQHF. In DNA form, the CDR3 reads TGTGCCAGCAGCTTCTCCAGGTGGAATCAGCCCCAGCATTTT.

V gene TRBV2 combines with J gene TRBJ1-2, with 9 bases lining up with TRBD1. V shed 6 bases, J shed 7 bases, and the junction held 6 bases outside the gene matches. Germline-derived CDR1 and CDR2 are SNHLY and FYNNEI. This CDR3 region has 13 residues. Here the CDR3 reads CASRAGTGSGYTF. The CDR3 coding sequence is TGTGCCAGCAGAGCCGGGACAGGGTCTGGCTACACCTTC.

The chain carries TRBV2 and TRBJ1-2; TRBD1 aligns across 7 bases. V lost 8 bases, J lost 4 bases, and 4 bases stayed unmatched. The CDR3 is 12 residues long. Germline CDR1 is SNHLY and CDR2 is FYNNEI. As DNA, the CDR3 is TGTGCCAGCGGAGGGGACAGCTATGGCTACACCTTC. It yields the protein CASGGDSYGYTF. Based on the CDR3 plus reference TRBV2 and TRBJ1-2, the full variable domain is EPEVTQTPSHQVTQMGQEVILRCVPISNHLYFYWYRQILGQKVEFLVSFYNNEISEKSEIFDDQFSVERPDGSNFTLKIRSTKLEDSAMYFCASGGDSYGYTFGSGTRLTVV.

The chain has TRBV7-9 and TRBJ1-3; unclear D gene. Germline-derived CDR1 and CDR2 are SEHNR and FQNEAQ (reference sequence). The CDR3 runs to 14 residues. V was cut by 1 base and J by 0 bases, with 4 bases left in between. Here the CDR3 reads CASSLDSSGNTIYF. For the CDR3, the DNA is TGTGCCAGCAGCTTAGACAGCTCTGGAAACACCATATATTTT.

This clone turned up a few times. J is TRBJ1-2 and V is TRBV28, with unresolved D. V gave up 4 bases and J gave up 4 bases, with 13 bases separating them. Germline V CDR1 and CDR2: MDHEN, SYDVKM. The CDR3 loop spans 14 amino acids. Written as DNA, the CDR3 is TGTGCCAGCAGTTCCTCGACGGGATTCTATGGCTACACCTTC. It is translated as CASSSSTGFYGYTF.

The rearrangement joins TRBV6-2 or TRBV6-3 to TRBJ1-2; D remains unclear. Germline CDR1 reads MNHEY; CDR2 reads SVGEGT. V was trimmed by 0 bases and J by 8 bases, leaving 13 bases between them. This CDR3 is built from 14 residues. The CDR3 nucleotides are TGTGCCAGCAGTTACTCGACGGAATCGAGGGGCTACACCTTC. It codes for CASSYSTESRGYTF.